Shown below are 20 T cell receptor beta chains from a single sample sequenced in a study of blood T cell repertoires in COVID-19 (dated by TCRdb to between 2020 and 2021). Library preparation used the immunoSEQ multiplex PCR assay. TCRdb stores this immuneACCESS table with in-frame sequences only. Part of the clones is absent; in the studies checked, under half of the shortfall reflects unresolved V genes, and no reason is known for the rest. The sample table holds around 70,000 clones, of which 65% to 85% were seen once. Roughly 13% of the sample is in the top ten clones. The specimen was peripheral blood. The origin of the receptors is a man aged 50-60 years with COVID-19, enrolled during active disease.

V usage is TRBV6-1 and J usage is TRBJ1-2; possibly TRBD1 for D (5 bases). CDR3 size: 15 residues. Germline V gene data show CDR1 as MNHNS and CDR2 as SASEGT. Trimming removed 2 bases at V and 8 bases at J, with 18 bases between. The CDR3, as DNA: TGTGCCAGCAGTGAATTGGATAGGCAGGGAAAAGGCTACACCTTC. It specifies CASSELDRQGKGYTF.

The table lists this clone with a count of one. V and J are TRBV7-8 and TRBJ1-6; 9 bases match TRBD1. Per the germline V gene, CDR1 is SGHVS and CDR2 is FQNEAQ. The CDR3 totals 14 residues. V shed 5 bases and J 10 bases; nucleotides not matched to a gene: 6. This chain's CDR3 is CASSRDRDWSPLHF. CDR3 sequence (DNA): TGTGCCAGCAGCCGGGACAGGGATTGGTCACCCCTCCACTTT.

This sequence joins TRBV19 and TRBJ2-1; D might be TRBD1 (6 bases). The CDR3 is made up of 11 amino acids. Trimming removed 7 bases from V and 10 bases from J, with 11 bases in between. CDR1 LNHDA and CDR2 SQIVND come from the germline V gene (reference sequence). CDR3 sequence: CASTWGHEQFF. The CDR3 nucleotides read TGTGCCAGTACCTGGGGGCACGAGCAGTTCTTC.

V usage is TRBV14 and J usage is TRBJ1-1; D perhaps matches TRBD1 (6 bases). Germline assignment: CDR1 SGHDN and CDR2 FVKESK. V lost 2 bases, J lost 11 bases, and 21 bases lay in between. This CDR3 has 15 residues. DNA for the CDR3: TGTGCCAGCAGCCAAACATTACAGGGAACCCCGCGGGCTTTCTTT. It codes for CASSQTLQGTPRAFF.

In DNA form, the CDR3 reads TGTGCCAGTCTGGCGGAGATGAACACTGAAGCTTTCTTT. This codes for CASLAEMNTEAFF. This chain connects TRBV19 to TRBJ1-1; D is uncertain. The CDR3 spans 13 residues. Germline CDR1 LNHDA, CDR2 SQIVND (reference sequence). V was trimmed by 8 bases and J by 0 bases, leaving 10 bases between them.

The V call is TRBV28, the J call TRBJ1-2; 11 bases map to TRBD1. V trimming: 6 bases; J trimming: 7 bases; junction bases outside the gene matches: 7. The CDR3 extends over 14 amino acids. Germline loops: CDR1 MDHEN, CDR2 SYDVKM. This chain's CDR3 is CASRTRTGGGGYTF. Written as DNA, the CDR3 is TGTGCCAGCAGAACCCGGACAGGGGGCGGTGGCTACACCTTC.

This clone occurred once. The chain couples TRBV18 to TRBJ1-1; weak D call: TRBD1 (6 bases). This CDR3 contains 16 residues. Trimming shortened V by 4 bases and J by 2 bases, and 17 bases separated the two germline ends. The germline V gene has CDR1 KGHSH and CDR2 LQKENI. CDR3 protein: CASSRRGGRGNTEAFF. CDR3 in DNA: TGTGCCAGCTCACGCCGGGGGGGCCGGGGTAACACTGAAGCTTTCTTT.

This chain uses TRBV18 with TRBJ1-2; D might be TRBD1 (5 bases). The CDR3 is 13 amino acids. V shed 2 bases and J shed 7 bases, with 11 bases lying between them. Germline lookup yields CDR1 KGHSH and CDR2 LQKENI. This CDR3 reads CASSPKQATGYTF. CDR3 DNA: TGTGCCAGCTCACCAAAACAGGCAACTGGCTACACCTTC.

The chain recombines TRBV5-1 with TRBJ2-5; 11 positions match TRBD2. V dropped 3 bases and J dropped 1; count of bases not matched to a gene: 5. Looked up from germline, CDR1 is SGHRS and CDR2 is YFSETQ. The CDR3 spans 16 residues. In DNA, the CDR3 is TGCGCCAGCAGCTCGGGACTAGCGGCCCTCCAAGAGACCCAGTACTTC. Translating gives CASSSGLAALQETQYF.

V is TRBV5-1 and J is TRBJ2-3, with 10 bases lining up with TRBD1. Germline CDR1 and CDR2: SGHRS and YFSETQ. V was clipped by 3 bases and J by 0 bases; unmatched bases: 4. This CDR3 contains 16 residues. The chain's CDR3 is CASSWDRGPSTDTQYF. The CDR3 DNA follows: TGCGCCAGCAGCTGGGACAGGGGTCCGAGCACAGATACGCAGTATTTT.

The genes are TRBV19 and TRBJ2-7; 11 bases are shared with TRBD1. Germline CDR1 is LNHDA and CDR2 is SQIVND (reference sequence). After removal of 10 bases from V and 5 bases from J, the junction contained 10 bases not matched to a gene. This CDR3 is built from 14 residues. The CDR3 spells CATAGQGASDEQYF. CDR3 nucleotide sequence: TGTGCCACCGCTGGACAGGGGGCGAGTGACGAGCAGTACTTC.

The genes are TRBV18 and TRBJ2-3, with D maybe TRBD2 (5 bases). CDR1 and CDR2 (germline): KGHSH, LQKENI. This CDR3 comprises 15 residues. The V and J ends lost 3 bases and 0 bases respectively, with 10 bases between them. As DNA, the CDR3 is TGTGCCAGCTCACCTCAGACTACTAGCACAGATACGCAGTATTTT. It codes for CASSPQTTSTDTQYF.

This chain joins TRBV5-5 and TRBJ2-5; TRBD1 aligns across 10 bases. Trimming took 7 bases from V and 4 from J; bases not matched to a gene: 10. CDR1 and CDR2 (germline): SGHKS, YYEKEE (reference sequence). This CDR3 is 15 amino acids long. For the CDR3, the DNA is TGTGCCAGCTTCGTAAGACAGGGGGCGGGAGAGACCCAGTACTTC. Its translation: CASFVRQGAGETQYF.

The V gene is TRBV18, the J gene TRBJ2-5, with TRBD1 identical over 9 bases. The CDR3 loop spans 14 amino acids. Per germline, CDR1 KGHSH and CDR2 LQKENI. After removal of 2 bases from V and 5 bases from J, the junction contained 3 bases not matched to a gene. As DNA, the CDR3 is TGTGCCAGCTCACCAACAGGGGGCCGGGAGACCCAGTACTTC. This sequence encodes CASSPTGGRETQYF.

This rearrangement joins TRBV4-3 to TRBJ1-1; 9 nucleotides match TRBD1. The CDR3 is 13 residues long. The germline V gene encodes CDR1 LGHNA and CDR2 YSLEER. V was clipped by 0 bases and J by 10 bases; unmatched bases: 3. DNA for the CDR3: TGCGCCAGCAGCCAAGAATCGGGACAGGGAGCTTTCTTT. Encoded protein: CASSQESGQGAFF.

This chain links TRBV18 with TRBJ2-7, with a tentative D call TRBD2 (5 bases). This CDR3 has 15 residues. Trimming pared 4 bases from V and 3 bases from J, leaving 16 bases between. Germline CDR1 is KGHSH and CDR2 is LQKENI. CDR3 sequence reads: CASSRNTSQRYEQYF. CDR3 DNA: TGTGCCAGCTCACGAAATACTAGTCAGCGCTACGAGCAGTACTTC.

This clone was detected only a few times. The chain joins TRBV4-1 to TRBJ1-5, with a tentative D call TRBD1 (5 bases). Germline CDR1 MGHRA, CDR2 YSYEKL. CDR3 length: 20 residues. With 0 bases removed from V and 1 base from J, the gap between germline ends came to 22 bases. The DNA of the CDR3 is TGCGCCAGCAGCCAAGAAAGTGGGCCAGGGAGGCTTTTCAGCAATCAGCCCCAGCATTTT. Protein: CASSQESGPGRLFSNQPQHF.

The chain carries TRBV19 and TRBJ2-5; no clear D. V dropped 3 bases and J dropped 1 base, with 6 bases sitting between them. Germline V gene data show CDR1 as LNHDA and CDR2 as SQIVND (reference sequence). The CDR3 runs 13 residues. The CDR3: CASSMASQETQYF. For the CDR3, the DNA is TGTGCCAGTAGTATGGCTAGCCAAGAGACCCAGTACTTC.

In its sample, this clone was seen once. CDR3 region: CASSELNYGYTF. CDR3 coding DNA: TGTGCCAGCAGCGAACTTAACTATGGCTACACCTTC. The chain employs TRBV25-1 and TRBJ1-2; no reliable D call. This CDR3 contains 12 residues. In germline, CDR1 is MGHDK, CDR2 SYGVNS. V was cut by 6 bases and J by 1 base, with 6 bases left in between.

The chain uses TRBV5-1 and TRBJ1-1, with D perhaps matching TRBD1 (5 bases). Trimming cost V 0 bases and J 3 bases, with 9 bases left between them. CDR3 length: 14 amino acids. Germline CDR1 is SGHRS and CDR2 is YFSETQ. In DNA, the CDR3 is TGCGCCAGCAGCTTGGCAGGGTCGTACACTGAAGCTTTCTTT. The encoded protein is CASSLAGSYTEAFF.